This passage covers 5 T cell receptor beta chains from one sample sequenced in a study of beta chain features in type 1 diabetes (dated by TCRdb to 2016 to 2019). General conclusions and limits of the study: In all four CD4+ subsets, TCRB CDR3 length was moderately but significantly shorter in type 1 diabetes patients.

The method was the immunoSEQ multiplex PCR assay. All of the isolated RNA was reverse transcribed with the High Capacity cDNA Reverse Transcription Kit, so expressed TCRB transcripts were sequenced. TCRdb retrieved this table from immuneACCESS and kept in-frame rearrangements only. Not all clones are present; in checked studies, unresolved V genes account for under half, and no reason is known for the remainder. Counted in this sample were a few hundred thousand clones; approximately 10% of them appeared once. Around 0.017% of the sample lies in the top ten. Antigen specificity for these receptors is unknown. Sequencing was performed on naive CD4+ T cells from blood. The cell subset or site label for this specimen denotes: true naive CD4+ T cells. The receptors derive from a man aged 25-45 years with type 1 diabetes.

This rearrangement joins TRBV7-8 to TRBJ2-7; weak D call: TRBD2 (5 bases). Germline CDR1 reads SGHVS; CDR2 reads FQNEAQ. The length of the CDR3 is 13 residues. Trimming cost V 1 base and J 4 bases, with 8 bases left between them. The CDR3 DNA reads TGTGCCAGCAGCTTAGTGCCGGGGTACGAGCAGTACTTC. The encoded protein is CASSLVPGYEQYF.

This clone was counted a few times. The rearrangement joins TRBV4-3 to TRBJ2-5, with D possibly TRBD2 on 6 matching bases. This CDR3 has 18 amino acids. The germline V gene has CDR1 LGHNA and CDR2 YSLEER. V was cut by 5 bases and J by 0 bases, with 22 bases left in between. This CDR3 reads CASSTRPYSGVYQETQYF. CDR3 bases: TGCGCCAGCAGCACGCGCCCCTATAGCGGAGTGTACCAAGAGACCCAGTACTTC.

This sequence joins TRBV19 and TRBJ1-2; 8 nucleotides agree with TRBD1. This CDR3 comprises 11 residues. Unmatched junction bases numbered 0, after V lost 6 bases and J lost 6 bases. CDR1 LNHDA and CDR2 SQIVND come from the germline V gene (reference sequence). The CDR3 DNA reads TGTGCCAGTAGACAGGGGGATGGCTACACCTTC. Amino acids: CASRQGDGYTF. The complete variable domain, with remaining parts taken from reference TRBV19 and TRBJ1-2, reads DGGITQSPKYLFRKEGQNVTLSCEQNLNHDAMYWYRQDPGQGLRLIYYSQIVNDFQKGDIAEGYSVSREKKESFPLTVTSAQKNPTAFYLCASRQGDGYTFGSGTRLTVV.

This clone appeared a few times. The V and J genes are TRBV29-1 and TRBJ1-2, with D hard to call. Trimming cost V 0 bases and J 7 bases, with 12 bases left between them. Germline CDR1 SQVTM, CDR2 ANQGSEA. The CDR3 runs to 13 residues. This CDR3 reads CSVEDSPLLGYTF. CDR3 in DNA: TGCAGCGTTGAAGATTCTCCCCTACTTGGCTACACCTTC.

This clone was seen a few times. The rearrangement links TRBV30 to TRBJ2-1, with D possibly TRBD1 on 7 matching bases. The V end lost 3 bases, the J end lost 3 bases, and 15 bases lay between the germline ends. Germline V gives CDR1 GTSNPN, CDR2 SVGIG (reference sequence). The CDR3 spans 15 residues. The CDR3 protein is CAWSPGGTVYNEQFF. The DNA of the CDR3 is TGTGCCTGGAGCCCGGGCGGGACAGTCTACAATGAGCAGTTCTTC.